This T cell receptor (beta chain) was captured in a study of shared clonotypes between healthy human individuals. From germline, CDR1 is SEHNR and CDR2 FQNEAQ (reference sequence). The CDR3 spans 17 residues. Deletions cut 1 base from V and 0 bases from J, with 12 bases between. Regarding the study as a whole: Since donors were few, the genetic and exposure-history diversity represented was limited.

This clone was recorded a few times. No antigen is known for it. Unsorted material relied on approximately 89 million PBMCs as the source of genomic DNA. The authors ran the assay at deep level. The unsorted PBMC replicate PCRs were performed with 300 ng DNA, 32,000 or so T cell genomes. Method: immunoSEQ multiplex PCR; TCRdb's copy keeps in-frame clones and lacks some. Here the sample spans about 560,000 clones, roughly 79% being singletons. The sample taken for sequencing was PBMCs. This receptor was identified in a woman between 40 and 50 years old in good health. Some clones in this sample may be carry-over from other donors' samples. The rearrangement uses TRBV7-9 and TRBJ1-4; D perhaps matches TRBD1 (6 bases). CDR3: CASSLGQGIPTNEKLFF. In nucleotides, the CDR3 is TGTGCCAGCAGCTTAGGCCAGGGGATACCAACTAATGAAAAACTGTTTTTT.